Below, 23 T cell receptor beta chains from the same sample are listed, as sequenced in a study of cytomegalovirus exposure and HLA in healthy donors listed by TCRdb under 2017. The method behind the library was the immunoSEQ multiplex PCR assay. For the multiplex PCR, a mixture combining 60 forward primers for TCR Vbeta segments and 13 reverse primers for TCR Jbeta segments was used. TCRdb re-hosts the immuneACCESS table, in-frame sequences only. Its copies lack some clones; in the studies checked, an unresolved V gene accounts for under half of them, and the cause for the rest is not known. In all, the sample holds roughly 90,000 clones, and around 78% of those were seen once. The ten largest clonotypes hold around 4.3% of the sample. The sequencing input was PBMCs. These receptors originate from a woman aged 40 to 55 in good health and CMV-seropositive.

The chain has TRBV11-3 and TRBJ1-1; a weak D match, TRBD1 (5 bases). The CDR3 contains 16 residues. With 5 bases removed from V and 3 bases from J, the gap between germline ends came to 19 bases. Germline values: CDR1 SGHNT, CDR2 YENEEA. This CDR3 is CASSLIRSREDTEAFF. The CDR3 nucleotides read TGTGCCAGCAGCCTGATCCGAAGCAGGGAAGACACTGAAGCTTTCTTT.

The chain couples TRBV18 to TRBJ1-3; D unresolved. V lost 3 bases and J 5 bases, leaving 14 bases between the germline ends. Germline V gene lookup returns CDR1 KGHSH and CDR2 LQKENI. This CDR3 region has 15 residues. The CDR3 here is CASSPVSGERNTIYF. The CDR3 DNA sequence: TGTGCCAGCTCACCTGTTTCCGGGGAGAGAAACACCATATATTTT.

V is TRBV30 and J is TRBJ2-2; tentatively, D is TRBD2 (6 bases). The V end lost 8 bases, the J end lost 1 base, and 11 bases lay between the germline ends. The CDR3 loop spans 13 amino acids. Germline lookup yields CDR1 GTSNPN and CDR2 SVGIG (reference sequence). CDR3 loop: CAGGDQNTGELFF. CDR3 DNA sequence: TGTGCCGGAGGGGATCAGAACACCGGGGAGCTGTTTTTT.

This clone was seen only once. This chain uses TRBV18 with TRBJ2-5, with 13 bases lining up with TRBD2. Trimming removed 1 base from V and 11 bases from J; junction bases left unmatched: 13. Germline V lookup: CDR1 KGHSH, CDR2 LQKENI. The CDR3 extends over 17 amino acids. CDR3 region: CASSPLGTSGIGGEQYF. The CDR3 coding sequence is TGTGCCAGCTCACCACTTGGGACTAGCGGGATAGGAGGGGAGCAGTACTTC.

This clone was picked up a small number of times. The CDR3 is CASSSENTEAFF. The DNA of the CDR3 is TGTGCCAGCAGTTCAGAGAACACTGAAGCTTTCTTT. The rearrangement uses TRBV6-5 and TRBJ1-1; D remains unclear. This CDR3 spans 12 amino acids. The V end lost 4 bases, the J end lost 1 base, and 4 bases lay between the germline ends. The germline V gene encodes CDR1 MNHEY and CDR2 SVGAGI.

This clone was observed a handful of times. The gene calls are TRBV29-1 and TRBJ2-2, with 10 bases that match TRBD1. This CDR3 comprises 14 residues. Trimming cost V 5 bases and J 4 bases; bases outside gene matches: 4. Germline CDR1 and CDR2: SQVTM and ANQGSEA. The CDR3 spells CSVRGQGTTGELFF. The CDR3 DNA reads TGCAGCGTTCGGGGACAGGGGACCACCGGGGAGCTGTTTTTT.

The chain carries TRBV28 and TRBJ1-4; TRBD1 is a possible D gene (5 bases). The CDR3 extends over 14 amino acids. Trimming pared 6 bases from V and 0 bases from J, leaving 8 bases between. Per germline, CDR1 MDHEN and CDR2 SYDVKM. CDR3: CASSDSATNEKLFF. DNA of the CDR3: TGTGCCAGCAGCGACAGTGCAACTAATGAAAAACTGTTTTTT.

This clone came up a few times. Sequence at one end of the junction differs from germline and may be a read error. The J gene is TRBJ1-1, the V gene TRBV7-7; D call uncertain. The CDR3 length is 13 residues. The germline CDR1 and CDR2 sequences are SSHAT and FNYEAQ (reference sequence). The CDR3 reads CASSLRRNTEAFF. CDR3 in DNA: TGTGCTAGCAGCTTACGGAGGAACACTGAAGCTTTCTTT. Based on the CDR3 plus reference TRBV7-7 and TRBJ1-1, the full variable domain is GAGVSQSPRYKVTKRGQDVTLRCDPISSHATLYWYQQALGQGPEFLTYFNYEAQPDKSGLPSDRFSAERPEGSISTLTIQRTEQRDSAMYRCASSLRRNTEAFFGQGTRLTVV.

This CDR3 is CASSAGTGNQPQHF. CDR3 DNA sequence: TGTGCCAGCAGTGCCGGGACAGGGAATCAGCCCCAGCATTTT. The chain joins TRBV6-5 to TRBJ1-5, with 9 bases identical to TRBD1. The CDR3 is made up of 14 amino acids. The germline V gene has CDR1 MNHEY and CDR2 SVGAGI. Trimming took 5 bases from V and 4 from J; bases not matched to a gene: 3.

V usage is TRBV5-1 and J usage is TRBJ2-2; TRBD1 matches 10 bases. V shed 0 bases, J shed 4 bases, and the junction held 3 bases outside the gene matches. This CDR3 is built from 16 residues. The V gene's germline CDR1 is SGHRS and CDR2 YFSETQ. CDR3 sequence reads: CASSLGGQGSTGELFF. The CDR3 nucleotides are TGCGCCAGCAGCTTGGGGGGACAGGGGAGCACCGGGGAGCTGTTTTTT.

The chain links TRBV4-1 to TRBJ2-7; a possible D gene is TRBD1 (6 bases). Trimming took 5 bases from V and 3 from J, leaving 14 bases between them. The CDR3 totals 14 residues. Germline V CDR1 and CDR2: MGHRA, YSYEKL. For the CDR3, the DNA is TGCGCCAGCAGCTACCAGGGGATTAGCTACGAGCAGTACTTC. This translates into CASSYQGISYEQYF.

The chain has TRBV7-2 and TRBJ2-7; maybe TRBD2 (6 bases). The CDR3 sequence is 14 residues long. Trimming took 6 bases from V and 0 from J, leaving 12 bases between them. Germline CDR1 reads SGHTA; CDR2 reads FQGNSA. DNA of the CDR3: TGTGCCAGCAGGGGACTTACCAGCTCCTACGAGCAGTACTTC. Amino acid sequence: CASRGLTSSYEQYF.

This chain joins TRBV5-6 and TRBJ2-5; D possibly corresponds to TRBD2 (5 bases). In germline, CDR1 is SGHDT, CDR2 YYEEEE. V dropped 0 bases and J dropped 4 bases, with 16 bases sitting between them. The CDR3 extends over 16 amino acids. The CDR3 loop is CASSLGFFSVGETQYF. In nucleotides, the CDR3 is TGTGCCAGCAGCTTGGGGTTTTTTAGCGTCGGAGAGACCCAGTACTTC.

This chain links TRBV29-1 with TRBJ1-2; 8 bases are shared with TRBD1. The CDR3 totals 15 residues. Trimming cost V 4 bases and J 7 bases; bases outside gene matches: 14. The germline V gene has CDR1 SQVTM and CDR2 ANQGSEA. This CDR3 reads CSVGRPGQGIFGYTF. DNA of the CDR3: TGCAGCGTTGGCCGACCCGGACAGGGAATATTTGGCTACACCTTC.

CDR3 nucleotides: TGTGCCAGCAGCGTCCGGGACAGGGGGCCTCTGAACTATGGCTACACCTTC. Protein product: CASSVRDRGPLNYGYTF. V and J are TRBV7-3 and TRBJ1-2, with 12 bases that match TRBD1. The V gene's germline CDR1 is SGHTA and CDR2 FQGTGA. The CDR3 loop spans 17 amino acids. The junction had 9 bases not matched to a gene; V was cut back by 5 bases and J by 2 bases.

Worth noting for this clone: Compared with germline, one end of the junction differs, possibly owing to a read error. CDR3 amino acids: CSSSLAPGLADSYNEQFF. CDR3 DNA: TGTTCCAGCAGCTTAGCTCCGGGACTAGCGGACTCCTACAATGAGCAGTTCTTC. This rearrangement joins TRBV7-9 to TRBJ2-1; 11 positions match TRBD2. The CDR3 runs to 18 residues. Germline V CDR1 and CDR2: SEHNR, FQNEAQ (reference sequence).

The V call is TRBV27, the J call TRBJ2-3; possibly TRBD2 for D (6 bases). The CDR3 runs 15 residues. Germline-derived CDR1 and CDR2 are MNHEY and SMNVEV (reference sequence). Trimming pared 3 bases from V and 0 bases from J, leaving 10 bases between. CDR3 loop: CASSLRGPSTDTQYF. The CDR3 bases are TGTGCCAGCAGTTTGCGGGGACCTAGCACAGATACGCAGTATTTT.

This sequence joins TRBV6-5 and TRBJ1-2; D might be TRBD1 (5 bases). The CDR3 covers 13 residues. The germline V gene has CDR1 MNHEY and CDR2 SVGAGI. The ends were cut back, 7 bases at V and 4 bases at J, with 13 bases in the middle. CDR3 in amino acids: CASIRGLSYGYTF. Here the CDR3 DNA reads TGTGCCAGCATTAGGGGCCTTAGCTATGGCTACACCTTC.

The chain is built from TRBV2 and TRBJ1-1; 7 bases are a match to TRBD1. Trimming took 7 bases from V and 0 from J; bases not matched to a gene: 2. Germline values: CDR1 SNHLY, CDR2 FYNNEI. The CDR3 consists of 13 residues. CDR3 sequence: CASIGGMNTEAFF. The CDR3 DNA reads TGTGCCAGCATAGGGGGCATGAACACTGAAGCTTTCTTT.

The table lists this clone with a few counts. In DNA, the CDR3 is TGCGCCAGCAGCCAAGGGGACAGTTATAGCAATCAGCCCCAGCATTTT. The encoded protein is CASSQGDSYSNQPQHF. V gene TRBV4-1 combines with J gene TRBJ1-5; TRBD1 matches at 7 bases. The CDR3 has 16 residues. Trimming cost V 1 base and J 0 bases; bases outside gene matches: 3. CDR1 and CDR2 from the germline V gene are MGHRA and YSYEKL.

The chain has TRBV29-1 and TRBJ2-5; TRBD2 matches 8 bases. The V gene's germline CDR1 is SQVTM and CDR2 ANQGSEA. The CDR3 is 15 amino acids. V shed 7 bases, J shed 2 bases, and the junction held 12 bases outside the gene matches. CDR3 sequence (DNA): TGCAGCGCGCCCGAGCCCAGCGGGAGTCAAGAGACCCAGTACTTC. Protein sequence: CSAPEPSGSQETQYF.

In the case of this clone: At one end, the junction sequence differs from germline, possibly due to a read error. The chain uses TRBV27 and TRBJ2-7; 11 bases are a match to TRBD2. The CDR3 contains 15 residues. Germline lookup yields CDR1 MNHEY and CDR2 SMNVEV (reference sequence). CDR3 nucleotides: TGTGCCAGCAGTTTAGGGACTAGCGGTTCCTACGAGCGGTACTTC. It codes for CASSLGTSGSYERYF.

The chain combines TRBV2 with TRBJ2-3; no definite D call. CDR1 is SNHLY, CDR2 FYNNEI, per germline. Deletions cut 6 bases from V and 5 bases from J, with 21 bases between. The CDR3 covers 16 residues. The CDR3 DNA is TGTGCCAGCAGCCAGCCTAAAGACCGAACGGGAGATACGCAGTATTTT. Amino acids: CASSQPKDRTGDTQYF.